This entry lists 23 T cell receptor beta chains sequenced from one sample in a study of blood T cells in healthy people across ages. Alongside a J-beta primer mix, a sample-barcoded 5' primer served in a second PCR lasting about 7 to 11 cycles. Each CDR3 protein gets one entry after TCRdb re-called the 5' RACE reads with MiXCR. Of about 970,000 distinct CDR3 sequences listed, roughly half were seen once; the top ten hold roughly a fifth. Sequences were obtained from blood. These receptor sequences come from a woman aged 55 to 70 in good health.

The table lists this clonotype with a count of one. This chain joins TRBV20-1 and TRBJ2-7; D is ambiguous. The length of the CDR3 is 13 residues. Germline CDR1 DFQATT, CDR2 SNEGSKA (reference sequence). Trimming took 3 bases from V and 2 from J, leaving 11 bases between them. Here the CDR3 reads CSASRSGAYEQYF. The CDR3 coding sequence is TGCAGTGCTAGTCGGTCAGGCGCCTACGAGCAGTACTTC.

V usage is TRBV7-2 and J usage is TRBJ2-3; 10 nucleotides agree with TRBD2. This CDR3 is built from 17 residues. The junction had 10 bases not matched to a gene; V was cut back by 4 bases and J by 3 bases. Per germline, CDR1 SGHTA and CDR2 FQGNSA. The CDR3 coding sequence is TGTGCCAGCAGCTCGAGGGCTAGCGGGAGCAGGACAGATACGCAGTATTTT. Translating gives CASSSRASGSRTDTQYF. The full variable domain, in which reference TRBV7-2 and TRBJ2-3 provide the parts outside the CDR3, is GAGVSQSPSNKVTEKGKDVELRCDPISGHTALYWYRQSLGQGLEFLIYFQGNSAPDKSGLPSDRFSAERTGGSVSTLTIQRTQQEDSAVYLCASSSRASGSRTDTQYFGPGTRLTVL.

This clonotype was observed a few times. This chain links TRBV4-1 with TRBJ2-4; 7 nucleotides agree with TRBD1. The CDR3 spans 17 residues. The V gene's germline CDR1 is MGHRA and CDR2 YSYEKL. The ends lost 0 bases at V and 5 bases at J; junction bases unmatched: 10. CDR3 residues: CASSQDRGLVGENIQYF. CDR3 coding DNA: TGCGCCAGCAGCCAAGATAGGGGGCTAGTGGGGGAAAACATTCAGTACTTC.

A single count supports this clonotype. The chain joins TRBV29-1 to TRBJ1-2; TRBD1 aligns across 7 bases. V shed 4 bases and J 3 bases; nucleotides not matched to a gene: 5. The CDR3 has 13 amino acids. From germline, CDR1 is SQVTM and CDR2 ANQGSEA. In DNA form, the CDR3 reads TGCAGCGTTGGGAGGGGGCATGACTATGGCTACACCTTC. Its translation is CSVGRGHDYGYTF.

The rearrangement uses TRBV28 and TRBJ1-3; possibly TRBD1 for D (6 bases). Trimming took off 7 bases at V and 4 bases at J, with 20 bases between the two ends. The germline gives CDR1 MDHEN, CDR2 SYDVKM. The CDR3 sequence is 16 residues long. The CDR3 nucleotides are TGTGCCAGCAACCGTTCCGCCGGGACAAGAGGAAACACCATATATTTT. Translation gives CASNRSAGTRGNTIYF. Full variable domain (rest looked up from reference TRBV28 and TRBJ1-3): DVKVTQSSRYLVKRTGEKVFLECVQDMDHENMFWYRQDPGLGLRLIYFSYDVKMKEKGDIPEGYSVSREKKERFSLILESASTNQTSMYLCASNRSAGTRGNTIYFGEGSWLTVV.

V usage is TRBV20-1 and J usage is TRBJ2-1, with 7 bases that match TRBD2. J lost 0 bases, V lost 4 bases, and 12 bases had no gene match. The germline gives CDR1 DFQATT, CDR2 SNEGSKA (reference sequence). The CDR3 covers 17 residues. The CDR3 bases are TGCAGTGCTATGGACCGTTTGGGGACTAACTCCTACAATGAGCAGTTCTTC. This sequence encodes CSAMDRLGTNSYNEQFF.

The rearrangement uses TRBV6-5 and TRBJ1-6; perhaps TRBD1 as D (6 bases). The CDR3 length is 18 residues. CDR1 MNHEY and CDR2 SVGAGI come from the germline V gene. Trimming stripped 0 bases from V and 7 bases from J, with 19 bases between. CDR3 sequence: CASSYSNVFEGENSPLHF. CDR3 bases: TGTGCCAGCAGTTACTCGAACGTATTTGAGGGGGAGAATTCACCCCTCCACTTT.

J is TRBJ2-4 and V is TRBV10-3; 12 positions match TRBD2. The CDR3 is 16 residues long. The J segment lost 8 bases and the V segment lost 0 bases, leaving 5 bases of the junction unmatched. The V gene's germline CDR1 is ENHRY and CDR2 SYGVKD. The CDR3 nucleotides are TGTGCCATCAGTGAGTCTCCTCTAGCGGGAGGGTACATTCAGTACTTC. Its translation is CAISESPLAGGYIQYF.

The gene calls are TRBV5-6 and TRBJ2-4; D is uncertain. This CDR3 contains 15 residues. The ends were cut back, 1 base at V and 0 bases at J, with 8 bases in the middle. Germline-derived CDR1 and CDR2 are SGHDT and YYEEEE. The CDR3 DNA sequence: TGTGCCAGCAGCTTGATGGGCCTAGCCAAAAACATTCAGTACTTC. This sequence encodes CASSLMGLAKNIQYF.

The chain couples TRBV5-1 to TRBJ1-2; D call uncertain. The CDR3 length is 16 residues. The V and J ends lost 0 bases and 0 bases respectively, with 12 bases between them. CDR1 SGHRS and CDR2 YFSETQ come from the germline V gene. The CDR3 reads CASSLVAGLANYGYTF. The CDR3 bases are TGCGCCAGCAGCTTGGTCGCAGGCTTGGCTAACTATGGCTACACCTTC.

Ten or more counts support this clonotype. The chain carries TRBV27 and TRBJ2-5, with TRBD1 matching 8 bases. This CDR3 has 13 residues. In germline, CDR1 is MNHEY, CDR2 SMNVEV (reference sequence). V was clipped by 3 bases and J by 3 bases; unmatched bases: 0. The CDR3 sequence is CASSLTGEETQYF. CDR3 bases: TGTGCCAGCAGTTTGACAGGGGAAGAGACCCAGTACTTC.

The CDR3 loop reads CSVGQGSPGTEAFF. The DNA for the CDR3 is TGCAGCGTTGGACAGGGATCCCCAGGCACTGAAGCTTTCTTT. V gene TRBV29-1 combines with J gene TRBJ1-1, with 7 bases matching TRBD1. V lost 4 bases and J lost 4; bases outside the gene matches: 9. CDR3 length equals 14 residues. Germline loops: CDR1 SQVTM, CDR2 ANQGSEA.

This chain joins TRBV20-1 and TRBJ2-2, with D perhaps being TRBD1 or TRBD2 (6 bases each). CDR3 length equals 12 residues. Germline V gene data show CDR1 as DFQATT and CDR2 as SNEGSKA (reference sequence). CDR3 DNA sequence: TGCGCGGGACAACGTGACACCGGGGAGCTGTTTTTT. It yields the protein CAGQRDTGELFF.

This clonotype was recorded only once. The rearrangement joins TRBV4-3 to TRBJ2-1, with 13 positions matching TRBD2. In germline, CDR1 is LGHNA, CDR2 YSLEER. The length of the CDR3 is 19 residues. J gave up 6 bases and V 4 bases, and 15 bases lay outside the gene matches. The CDR3: CASSLEIPGLAGSVNEQFF. In DNA form, the CDR3 reads TGCGCCAGCAGCCTAGAAATCCCGGGACTAGCGGGATCGGTCAATGAGCAGTTCTTC.

The rearrangement links TRBV29-1 to TRBJ2-5; no clear D. With 2 bases removed from V and 0 bases from J, the gap between germline ends came to 7 bases. Germline V gene sequence: CDR1 SQVTM, CDR2 ANQGSEA. CDR3 length: 13 amino acids. CDR3 amino acids: CSVESRYQETQYF. The CDR3 coding sequence is TGCAGCGTTGAAAGCAGATACCAAGAGACCCAGTACTTC.

This rearrangement joins TRBV6-1 to TRBJ1-2, with D unclear. CDR3 length: 13 amino acids. V was pared by 1 base and J by 4 bases, with 7 bases between. The germline gives CDR1 MNHNS, CDR2 SASEGT. CDR3 region: CASSEGPSYGYTF. The DNA of the CDR3 is TGTGCCAGCAGTGAAGGCCCCAGCTATGGCTACACCTTC.

Only a few counts were recorded for this clonotype. CDR3 sequence: CASSYSMWSQGEKLFF. CDR3 DNA: TGTGCCAGCAGTTACTCGATGTGGTCGCAGGGTGAAAAACTGTTTTTT. The rearrangement joins TRBV6-5 to TRBJ1-4, with TRBD1 as a possible D gene (5 bases). In germline, CDR1 is MNHEY, CDR2 SVGAGI. Trimming took 0 bases from V and 7 from J, leaving 15 bases between them. The CDR3 is 16 amino acids.

This clonotype turned up a few times. This sequence may be a read error, since a much larger clone differs from it by one base. V and J are TRBV29-1 and TRBJ2-3; D tentatively fits TRBD1 or TRBD2 (5 bases each). Germline CDR1 reads SQVTM; CDR2 reads ANQGSEA. Trimming pared 4 bases from V and 3 bases from J, leaving 17 bases between. This CDR3 region has 15 residues. The CDR3, as DNA: TGCAGCGTTGTAAGGGACGCGGACGGGACAGATACGCAGTATTTT. Protein product: CSVVRDADGTDTQYF.

In its sample, this clonotype was seen once. The chain couples TRBV12-3 or TRBV12-4 to TRBJ2-1; D perhaps matches TRBD1 (6 bases). Trimming shortened V by 5 bases and J by 6 bases, and 11 bases separated the two germline ends. The CDR3 contains 13 residues. CDR3 in DNA: TGTGCCAGCAGTCCCCAGGACAGCAATGAGCAGTTCTTC. It is translated as CASSPQDSNEQFF.

The sample holds a few counts of this clonotype. The V gene is TRBV20-1, the J gene TRBJ2-4, with D tentatively TRBD1 or TRBD2 (5 bases each). The germline gives CDR1 DFQATT, CDR2 SNEGSKA (reference sequence). This CDR3 is built from 16 residues. Trimming removed 6 bases at V and 3 bases at J, with 21 bases between. The CDR3 nucleotides are TGCAGTGCCCAGCCCTCCGACGGGACGAACAAAAACATTCAGTACTTC. Its protein product is CSAQPSDGTNKNIQYF.

The chain recombines TRBV7-9 with TRBJ2-2; D remains ambiguous. The V end lost 0 bases, the J end lost 8 bases, and 7 bases lay between the germline ends. The CDR3 is 13 amino acids. Per germline, CDR1 SEHNR and CDR2 FQNEAQ (reference sequence). CDR3 in amino acids: CASSLALEGELFF. CDR3 coding DNA: TGTGCCAGCAGCTTAGCGCTAGAAGGGGAGCTGTTTTTT.

This clonotype was observed a handful of times. The chain combines TRBV7-2 with TRBJ2-7, with TRBD2 identical over 8 bases. Germline V gene sequence: CDR1 SGHTA, CDR2 FQGNSA. V lost 4 bases to trimming and J lost 4 bases; unmatched junction nucleotides: 6. The CDR3 is 14 residues long. CDR3 in DNA: TGTGCCAGCAGCTACATGAGCGGGAGTTACGAGCAGTACTTC. It is translated as CASSYMSGSYEQYF.

V usage is TRBV5-1 and J usage is TRBJ1-2, with 7 bases identical to TRBD1. Germline CDR1 is SGHRS and CDR2 is YFSETQ. CDR3 size: 12 residues. The V and J ends lost 6 bases and 8 bases, in that order; junction bases with no gene match: 7. CDR3 nucleotide sequence: TGCGCCAGCAAAAGACAGGGCCCCGGCTACACCTTC. Amino acid sequence: CASKRQGPGYTF.